This T cell receptor (beta chain) was sequenced during a study of T cells after yellow fever vaccination. In its sample, this clonotype was seen a few times. Universal primer sites and UMIs were introduced during 5'RACE template-switching synthesis of TCR cDNA. TCRdb re-derived calls from the 5' RACE reads in MiXCR, one entry per CDR3 protein. The repertoire holds 500,000 to 650,000 distinct CDR3 sequences, with approximately 13% as singletons. The germline V gene has CDR1 SNHLY and CDR2 FYNNEI. This CDR3 contains 14 residues. V gave up 8 bases and J gave up 5 bases; unmatched junction bases: 8. Sample: PBMCs, taken on the day of the yellow fever booster vaccination. The J gene is TRBJ2-5, the V gene TRBV2; 10 bases line up with TRBD2. The TCR comes from a man aged 25 to 45 who received the YFV17D yellow fever vaccine. CDR3: CASLILAGRETQYF. DNA for the CDR3: TGTGCCAGCCTAATACTAGCGGGAAGGGAGACCCAGTACTTC.